This T cell receptor beta chain was found in a study of T cell responses to AZD1222 COVID-19 vaccine (dated by TCRdb to 2020 to 2023). In terms of the full investigation: A total of about 230 trial participants underwent TCR sequencing, of whom roughly 210 received two doses of AZD1222 and some 26 received two doses of the MenACWY control vaccine. Enrollment into the trials was organized by age into subgroups of 18-55, 56-69 and 70-plus years, and those subgroups contained approximately 150, 30 and 60 TCR-sequenced participants, respectively.

The investigation overall reported the following: Reportedly, close to half of the unique spike-specific TCRs recognized epitopes lying outside the regions that are mutated in the B.1.351 and B.1.1.7 variants. Only five or six AZD1222 recipients were SARS-CoV-2 seropositive at baseline, limiting conclusions about previously exposed vaccinees. In the small 56-69-year group, the increase in depth fell short of significance, most likely because of low power. No day 14 peak-response samples were available, so repertoires were characterized only after the peak T cell response. CD4 TCRs associated with the vaccine covered the entire spike protein, and the dominant responses were in regions 160-218 and 743-854. After two AZD1222 doses, spike-specific TCR breadth and depth were significantly higher than at day 0 and than in MenACWY recipients. Participants were mostly white British and included more females than males, and it was suggested by the authors that clonal diversity may have been underestimated.

Turning to this clone: The antigen it binds to is not known. Within one base of it there is no much larger clone, and no base qualities were kept.

The time point label, as the study defines it: about 28 days (+/-7) after the second vaccine dose. AZD1222 recipients whose second dose came at about 4 weeks and those whose second dose came at about 12 weeks were combined into one group, since spike-specific TCR depth and breadth did not differ between the two schedules. The vaccinee samples were drawn from two UK trials, COV001 and COV002, one of which was a single-blind randomized controlled phase 2/3 trial testing AZD1222 (ChAdOx1 nCoV-19) in healthy adults. For TCRbeta chain sequencing, PBMC samples from trial participants were taken at day 0 and at day 28 after the second dose. Reading from cysteine to phenylalanine, the CDR3 counts 14 amino acids. Only CDR3 DNA is held: 42 bases, read in frame from base 1. The CDR3 regions of human TCRbeta chains were analyzed by immunosequencing. On the authors' methods: TCRs in the repertoires were compared against a reference library of SARS-CoV-2-specific TCRs that had been generated with the MIRA antigen-specificity platform. Breadth meant the fraction of unique TCRs that were SARS-CoV-2-associated, whereas depth meant the fraction of total T cells that were SARS-CoV-2-associated. Each spike-specific TCR was assigned to its reactive spike region and to a CD4 or CD8 class using the MIRA data. Log10-transformed breadth and depth values were compared by one-way ANOVA with Sidak's multiple comparisons tests. The table comes from immuneACCESS by way of TCRdb, which keeps in-frame sequences with V and J called. Part of the clones is missing from these tables; in studies checked, under half for an unresolved V gene and the rest for unknown reasons. V and J calls and clone size are those listed in that table; D and trimming were worked out from the DNA. The sample table lists 90,000 to 120,000 clones, about 92% of them with a count of one. Roughly 9% of the sample rests with the top ten.

The specimen comprised peripheral blood, sampled 28 days after the second AZD1222 dose. This chain is built from TRBV21-1 and TRBJ2-1; the D segment call TRBD1 is taken from the table without a DNA check. TRBV21-1 is a pseudogene. The sequence derives from an adult who received the AZD1222 COVID-19 vaccine. The base sequence is TGTGCCAGCCCCGGAGGGACAGTCTACAATGAGCAGTTCTTC. Its amino acids are CASPGGTVYNEQFF.